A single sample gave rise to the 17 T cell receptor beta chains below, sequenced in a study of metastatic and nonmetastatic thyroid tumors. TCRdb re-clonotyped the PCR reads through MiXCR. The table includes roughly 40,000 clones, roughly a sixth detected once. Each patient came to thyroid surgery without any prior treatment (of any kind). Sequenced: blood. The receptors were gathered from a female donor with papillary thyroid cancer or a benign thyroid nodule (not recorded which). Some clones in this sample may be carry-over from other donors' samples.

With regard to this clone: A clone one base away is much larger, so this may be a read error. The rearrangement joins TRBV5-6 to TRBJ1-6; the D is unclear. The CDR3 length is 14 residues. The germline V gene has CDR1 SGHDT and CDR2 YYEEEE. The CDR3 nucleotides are TGCGCCAGCAGCTGGGAAAAGAACGCTTCACCCCTCCACTTT. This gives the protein CASSWEKNASPLHF.

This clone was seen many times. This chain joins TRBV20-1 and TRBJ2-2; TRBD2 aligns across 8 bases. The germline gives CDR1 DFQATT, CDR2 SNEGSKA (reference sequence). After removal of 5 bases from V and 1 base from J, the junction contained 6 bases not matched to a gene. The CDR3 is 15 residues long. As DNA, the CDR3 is TGCAGTGCTCGGATAAGCGGGAGGAACACCGGGGAGCTGTTTTTT. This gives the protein CSARISGRNTGELFF.

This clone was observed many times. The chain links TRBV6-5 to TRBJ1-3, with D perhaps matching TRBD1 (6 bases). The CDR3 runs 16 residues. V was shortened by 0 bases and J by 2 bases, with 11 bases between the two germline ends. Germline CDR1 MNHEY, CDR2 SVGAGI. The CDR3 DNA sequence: TGTGCCAGCAGTTACTCTTGGCAGGGGACTGGAAACACCATATATTTT. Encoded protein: CASSYSWQGTGNTIYF.

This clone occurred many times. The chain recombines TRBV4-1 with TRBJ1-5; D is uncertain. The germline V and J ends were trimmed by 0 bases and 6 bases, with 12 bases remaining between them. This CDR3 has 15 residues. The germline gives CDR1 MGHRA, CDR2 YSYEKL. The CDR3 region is CASSQDLGTGQPQHF. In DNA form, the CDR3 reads TGCGCCAGCAGCCAAGATCTCGGCACGGGTCAGCCCCAGCATTTT.

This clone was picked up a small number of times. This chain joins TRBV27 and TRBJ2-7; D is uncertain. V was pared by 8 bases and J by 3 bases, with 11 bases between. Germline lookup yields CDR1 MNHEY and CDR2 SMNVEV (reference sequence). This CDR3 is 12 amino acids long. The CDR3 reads CASGPALYEQYF. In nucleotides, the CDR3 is TGTGCCAGCGGCCCGGCCCTCTACGAGCAGTACTTC.

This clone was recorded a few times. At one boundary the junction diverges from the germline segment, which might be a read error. CDR3 amino acids: CAISYQQGVKGYTF. As DNA, the CDR3 is TGTGCCATCAGTTACCAACAGGGGGTAAAGGGCTACACCTTC. The chain combines TRBV12-3 or TRBV12-4 with TRBJ1-2, with TRBD1 matching over 8 bases. The length of the CDR3 is 14 residues.

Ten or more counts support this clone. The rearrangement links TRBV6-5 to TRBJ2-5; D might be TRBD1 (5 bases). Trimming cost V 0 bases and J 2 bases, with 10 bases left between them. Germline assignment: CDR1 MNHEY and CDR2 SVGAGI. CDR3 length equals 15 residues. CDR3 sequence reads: CASSYSFTGQETQYF. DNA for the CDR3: TGTGCCAGCAGTTACTCTTTTACAGGTCAAGAGACCCAGTACTTC.

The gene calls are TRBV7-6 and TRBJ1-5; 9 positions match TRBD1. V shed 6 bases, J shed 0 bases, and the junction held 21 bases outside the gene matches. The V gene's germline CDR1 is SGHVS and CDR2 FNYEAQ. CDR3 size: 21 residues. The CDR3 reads CASSATGGSAFATYSNQPQHF. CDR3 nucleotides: TGTGCCAGCAGTGCCACAGGGGGCTCCGCTTTCGCAACTTATAGCAATCAGCCCCAGCATTTT.

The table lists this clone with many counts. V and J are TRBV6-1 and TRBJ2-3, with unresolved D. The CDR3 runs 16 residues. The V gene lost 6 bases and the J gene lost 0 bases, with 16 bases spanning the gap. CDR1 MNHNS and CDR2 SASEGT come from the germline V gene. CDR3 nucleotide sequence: TGTGCCAGCAGATATGGTCAAGCGTCTAGCACAGATACGCAGTATTTT. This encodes CASRYGQASSTDTQYF.

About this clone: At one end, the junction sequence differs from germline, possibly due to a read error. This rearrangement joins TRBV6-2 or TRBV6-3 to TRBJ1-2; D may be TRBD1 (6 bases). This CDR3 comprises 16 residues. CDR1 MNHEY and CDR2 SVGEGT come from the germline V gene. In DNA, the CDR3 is TGTGCCAGCAGTTACTCAGTGACAGGAGGAAGTTATGTCTACACCTTC. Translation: CASSYSVTGGSYVYTF.

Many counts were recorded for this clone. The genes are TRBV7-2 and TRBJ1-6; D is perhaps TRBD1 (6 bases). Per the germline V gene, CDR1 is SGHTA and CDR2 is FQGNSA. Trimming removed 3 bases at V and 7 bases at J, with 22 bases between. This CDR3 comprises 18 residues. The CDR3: CASSLTQGSGFSNSPLHF. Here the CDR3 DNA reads TGTGCCAGCAGCTTGACTCAGGGGTCGGGATTTTCGAATTCACCCCTCCACTTT.

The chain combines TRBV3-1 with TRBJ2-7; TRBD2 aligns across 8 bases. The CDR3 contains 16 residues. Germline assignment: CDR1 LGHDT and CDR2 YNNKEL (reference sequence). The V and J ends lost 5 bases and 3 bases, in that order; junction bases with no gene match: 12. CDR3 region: CASSIKASGGLYEQYF. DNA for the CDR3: TGTGCCAGCAGCATTAAAGCCAGCGGGGGTCTCTACGAGCAGTACTTC.

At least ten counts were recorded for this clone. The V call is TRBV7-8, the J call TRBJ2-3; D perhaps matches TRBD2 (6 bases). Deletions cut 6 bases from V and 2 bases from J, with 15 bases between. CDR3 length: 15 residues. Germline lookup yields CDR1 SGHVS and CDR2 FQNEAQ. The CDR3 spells CASRQTGLSTDTQYF. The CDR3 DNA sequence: TGTGCCAGCAGACAAACGGGACTGTCCACAGATACGCAGTATTTT.

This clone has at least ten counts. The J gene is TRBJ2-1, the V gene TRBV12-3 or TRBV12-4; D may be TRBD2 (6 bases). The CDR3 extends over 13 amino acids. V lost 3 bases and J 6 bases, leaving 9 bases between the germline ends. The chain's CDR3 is CASSFPGVNEQFF. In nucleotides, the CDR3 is TGTGCCAGCAGTTTCCCGGGGGTCAATGAGCAGTTCTTC.

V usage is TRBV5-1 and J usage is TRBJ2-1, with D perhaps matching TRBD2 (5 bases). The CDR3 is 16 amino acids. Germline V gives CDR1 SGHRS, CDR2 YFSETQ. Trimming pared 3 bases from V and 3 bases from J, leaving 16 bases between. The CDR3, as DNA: TGCGCCAGCAGCTCGGACCGCCGGGATAACTACAATGAGCAGTTCTTC. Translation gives CASSSDRRDNYNEQFF.

The CDR3 DNA reads as TGTGCCAGCATCCTGACTAGCGGATACAATGAGCAGTTCTTC. It codes for CASILTSGYNEQFF. The chain recombines TRBV28 with TRBJ2-1; 9 nucleotides line up with TRBD2. The CDR3 is 14 amino acids. Per the germline V gene, CDR1 is MDHEN and CDR2 is SYDVKM. J lost 4 bases, V lost 7 bases, and 5 bases had no gene match. Together with reference TRBV28 and TRBJ2-1, the CDR3 gives the full variable domain: DVKVTQSSRYLVKRTGEKVFLECVQDMDHENMFWYRQDPGLGLRLIYFSYDVKMKEKGDIPEGYSVSREKKERFSLILESASTNQTSMYLCASILTSGYNEQFFGPGTRLTVL.

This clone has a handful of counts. The DNA for the CDR3 is TGTGCCTGGAGTCACCCCTATCAGCCCCAGCATTTT. Translation gives CAWSHPYQPQHF. This rearrangement joins TRBV30 to TRBJ1-5, with D unresolved. V was pared by 2 bases and J by 5 bases, with 7 bases between. This CDR3 spans 12 amino acids. Germline values: CDR1 GTSNPN, CDR2 SVGIG (reference sequence).